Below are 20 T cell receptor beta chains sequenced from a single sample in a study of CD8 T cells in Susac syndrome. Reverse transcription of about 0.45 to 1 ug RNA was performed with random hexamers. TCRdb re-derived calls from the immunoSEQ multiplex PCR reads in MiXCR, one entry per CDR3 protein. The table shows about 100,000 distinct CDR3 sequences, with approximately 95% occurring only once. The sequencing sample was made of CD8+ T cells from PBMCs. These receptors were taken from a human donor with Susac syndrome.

The CDR3 DNA is TGTGCCAGTAGTATGTGGACGATCGGAGATACGCAGTATTTT. It is translated as CASSMWTIGDTQYF. The gene calls are TRBV19 and TRBJ2-3, with unresolved D. The V end was cut by 3 bases, the J end by 5 bases, with 12 bases between. Germline values: CDR1 LNHDA, CDR2 SQIVND (reference sequence). CDR3 length equals 14 residues.

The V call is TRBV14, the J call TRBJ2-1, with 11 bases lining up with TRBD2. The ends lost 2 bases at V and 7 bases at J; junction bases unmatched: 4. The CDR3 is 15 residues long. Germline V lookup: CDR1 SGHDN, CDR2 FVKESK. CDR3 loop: CASSQRLAGSNEQFF. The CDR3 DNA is TGTGCCAGCAGCCAAAGACTAGCGGGATCAAATGAGCAGTTCTTC. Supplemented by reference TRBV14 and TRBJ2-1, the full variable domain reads EAGVTQFPSHSVIEKGQTVTLRCDPISGHDNLYWYRRVMGKEIKFLLHFVKESKQDESGMPNNRFLAERTGGTYSTLKVQPAELEDSGVYFCASSQRLAGSNEQFFGPGTRLTVL.

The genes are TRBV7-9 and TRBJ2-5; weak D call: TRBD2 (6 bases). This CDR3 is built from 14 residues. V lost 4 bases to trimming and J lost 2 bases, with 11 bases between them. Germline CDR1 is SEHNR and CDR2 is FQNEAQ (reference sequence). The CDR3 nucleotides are TGTGCCAGCAGCTCCCTCGGGGGACAAGAGACCCAGTACTTC. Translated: CASSSLGGQETQYF.

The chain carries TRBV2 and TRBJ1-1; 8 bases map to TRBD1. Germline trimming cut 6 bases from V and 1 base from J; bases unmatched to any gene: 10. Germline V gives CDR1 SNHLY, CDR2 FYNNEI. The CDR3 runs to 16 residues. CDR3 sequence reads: CASRGVDREGNTEAFF. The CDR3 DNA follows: TGTGCCAGCAGAGGAGTGGACAGGGAGGGGAACACTGAAGCTTTCTTT. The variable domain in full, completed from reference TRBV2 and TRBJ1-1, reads EPEVTQTPSHQVTQMGQEVILRCVPISNHLYFYWYRQILGQKVEFLVSFYNNEISEKSEIFDDQFSVERPDGSNFTLKIRSTKLEDSAMYFCASRGVDREGNTEAFFGQGTRLTVV.

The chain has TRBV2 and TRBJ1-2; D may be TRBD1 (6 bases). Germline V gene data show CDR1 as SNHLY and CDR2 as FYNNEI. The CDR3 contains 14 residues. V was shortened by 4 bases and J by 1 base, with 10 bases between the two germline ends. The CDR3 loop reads CASSGLQGNYGYTF. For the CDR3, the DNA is TGTGCCAGCAGTGGGTTACAGGGTAACTATGGCTACACCTTC.

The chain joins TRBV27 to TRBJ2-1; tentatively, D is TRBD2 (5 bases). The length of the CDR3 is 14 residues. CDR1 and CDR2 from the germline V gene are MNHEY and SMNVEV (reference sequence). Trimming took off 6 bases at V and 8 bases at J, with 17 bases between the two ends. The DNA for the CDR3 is TGTGCCAGCAGATCAGCGGCCTATTTGGATGAGCAGTTCTTC. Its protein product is CASRSAAYLDEQFF.

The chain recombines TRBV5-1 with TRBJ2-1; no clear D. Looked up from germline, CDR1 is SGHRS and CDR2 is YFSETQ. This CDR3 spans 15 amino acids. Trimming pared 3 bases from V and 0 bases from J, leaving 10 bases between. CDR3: CASSSESSSYNEQFF. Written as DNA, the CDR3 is TGCGCCAGCAGCTCCGAGTCGAGCTCCTACAATGAGCAGTTCTTC.

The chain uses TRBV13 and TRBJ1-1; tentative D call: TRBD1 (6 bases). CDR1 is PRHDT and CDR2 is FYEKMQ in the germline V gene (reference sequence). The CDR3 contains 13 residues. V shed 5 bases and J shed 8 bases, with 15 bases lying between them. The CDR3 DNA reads TGTGCCAGCAGCGCCTACGGGACACGGGAAGCTTTCTTT. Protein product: CASSAYGTREAFF.

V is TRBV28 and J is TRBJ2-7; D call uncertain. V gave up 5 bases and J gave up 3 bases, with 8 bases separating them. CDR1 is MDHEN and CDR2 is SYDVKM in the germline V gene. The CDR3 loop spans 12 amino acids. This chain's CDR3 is CASSPDNYEQYF. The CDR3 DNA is TGTGCCAGCAGTCCAGACAACTACGAGCAGTACTTC.

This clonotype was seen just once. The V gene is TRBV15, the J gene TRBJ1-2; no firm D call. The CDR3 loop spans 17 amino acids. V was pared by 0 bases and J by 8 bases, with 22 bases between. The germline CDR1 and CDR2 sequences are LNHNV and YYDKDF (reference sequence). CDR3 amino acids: CATSRDRVEGSVGGYTF. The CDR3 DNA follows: TGTGCCACCAGCAGAGATCGAGTGGAGGGATCAGTGGGGGGCTACACCTTC.

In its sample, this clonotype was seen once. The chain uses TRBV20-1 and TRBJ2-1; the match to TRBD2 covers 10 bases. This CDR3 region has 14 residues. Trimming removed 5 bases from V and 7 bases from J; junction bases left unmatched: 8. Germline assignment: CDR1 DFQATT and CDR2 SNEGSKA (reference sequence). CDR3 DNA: TGCAGTGCTCCAGGGACTAGCGATTTGAATGAGCAGTTCTTC. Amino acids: CSAPGTSDLNEQFF.

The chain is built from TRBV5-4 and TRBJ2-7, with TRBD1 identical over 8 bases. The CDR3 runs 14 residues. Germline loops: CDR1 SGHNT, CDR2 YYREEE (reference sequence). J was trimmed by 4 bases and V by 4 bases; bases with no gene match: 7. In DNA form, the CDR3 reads TGTGCCAGCAGCGATAAGGACAGGGTTTACGAGCAGTACTTC. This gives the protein CASSDKDRVYEQYF.

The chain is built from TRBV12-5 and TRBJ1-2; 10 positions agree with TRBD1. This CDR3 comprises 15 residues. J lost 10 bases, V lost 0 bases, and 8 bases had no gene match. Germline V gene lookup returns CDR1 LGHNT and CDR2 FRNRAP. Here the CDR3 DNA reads TGTGCTAGTGGTTTGGTAACCGGGACAGGGGAGGACTACACCTTC. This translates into CASGLVTGTGEDYTF.

CDR3: CATSRVNTEAFF. The CDR3 region has the DNA TGTGCCACCAGCAGGGTGAACACTGAAGCTTTCTTT. The rearrangement joins TRBV15 to TRBJ1-1; D is ambiguous. The CDR3 runs to 12 residues. V shed 3 bases and J shed 0 bases, with 2 bases lying between them. Germline V CDR1 and CDR2: LNHNV, YYDKDF (reference sequence).

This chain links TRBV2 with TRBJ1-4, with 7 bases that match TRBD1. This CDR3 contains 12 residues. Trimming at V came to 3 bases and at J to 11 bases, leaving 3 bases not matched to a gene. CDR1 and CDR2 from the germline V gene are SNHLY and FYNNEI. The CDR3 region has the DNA TGTGCCAGCAGTGAGAGGGGGCAGAAACTGTTTTTT. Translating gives CASSERGQKLFF.

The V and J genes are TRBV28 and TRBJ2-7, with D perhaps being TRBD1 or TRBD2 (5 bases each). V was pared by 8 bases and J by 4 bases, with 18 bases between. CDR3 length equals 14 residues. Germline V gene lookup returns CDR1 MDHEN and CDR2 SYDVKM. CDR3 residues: CASGAEGGGYEQYF. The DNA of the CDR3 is TGTGCCAGCGGGGCTGAGGGTGGGGGATACGAGCAGTACTTC.

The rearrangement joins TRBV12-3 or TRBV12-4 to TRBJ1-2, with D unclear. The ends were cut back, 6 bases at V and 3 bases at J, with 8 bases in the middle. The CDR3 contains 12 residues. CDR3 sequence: CASRAADYGYTF. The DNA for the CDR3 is TGTGCCAGCAGAGCAGCCGACTATGGCTACACCTTC.

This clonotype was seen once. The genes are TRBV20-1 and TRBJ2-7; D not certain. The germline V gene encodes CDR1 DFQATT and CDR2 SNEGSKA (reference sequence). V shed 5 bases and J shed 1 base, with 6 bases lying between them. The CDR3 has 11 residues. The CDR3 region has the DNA TGCAGTGCTTCTACTTCCTACGAGCAGTACTTC. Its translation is CSASTSYEQYF.

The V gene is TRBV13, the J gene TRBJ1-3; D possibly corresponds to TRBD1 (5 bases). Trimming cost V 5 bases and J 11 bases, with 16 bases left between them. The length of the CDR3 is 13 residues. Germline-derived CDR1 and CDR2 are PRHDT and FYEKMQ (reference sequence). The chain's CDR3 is CASSDQGGLSIYF. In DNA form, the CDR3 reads TGTGCCAGCAGCGATCAGGGAGGATTGTCCATATATTTT.

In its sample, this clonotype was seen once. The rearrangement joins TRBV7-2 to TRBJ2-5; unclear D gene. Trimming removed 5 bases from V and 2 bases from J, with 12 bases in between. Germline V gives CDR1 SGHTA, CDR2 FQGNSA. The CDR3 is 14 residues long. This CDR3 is CASSDGLAQETQYF. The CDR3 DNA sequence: TGTGCCAGCAGCGATGGATTAGCACAAGAGACCCAGTACTTC.